Listed here are 22 T cell receptor beta chains from one sample, sequenced in a study of cytomegalovirus exposure and HLA in healthy donors. PCR amplification relied on 60 Vbeta primers (plus 13 Jbeta primers). Repertoires were generated with immunoSEQ multiplex PCR, while TCRdb's copy carries only in-frame clones and drops some. The data show about 120,000 clones, nearly 80% seen once. Sequenced input: PBMCs. These receptors came from a woman in her twenties or thirties in good health and CMV-seronegative.

This clone was seen a single time. The V and J genes are TRBV4-2 and TRBJ2-3; a possible D gene is TRBD1 (5 bases). Germline CDR1 LGHNA, CDR2 YNFKEQ. V lost 0 bases to trimming and J lost 4 bases, with 14 bases between them. This CDR3 is 16 amino acids long. CDR3 region: CASSQDRAGSADTQYF. CDR3 DNA: TGTGCCAGCAGCCAAGATCGGGCAGGGTCAGCAGATACGCAGTATTTT.

The J gene is TRBJ2-5, the V gene TRBV6-6; D perhaps matches TRBD2 (6 bases). CDR3 size: 15 residues. V gave up 5 bases and J gave up 2 bases, with 15 bases separating them. Germline V gene lookup returns CDR1 MNHNY and CDR2 SVGAGI (reference sequence). CDR3 DNA sequence: TGTGCCAGCAGTCAACCGGGACTTCAGCAAGAGACCCAGTACTTC. Translation: CASSQPGLQQETQYF.

The chain is built from TRBV2 and TRBJ2-2, with a possible D match to TRBD2 (6 bases). The germline CDR1 and CDR2 sequences are SNHLY and FYNNEI. This CDR3 has 15 amino acids. V lost 7 bases and J 4 bases, leaving 16 bases between the germline ends. CDR3 nucleotide sequence: TGTGCCAGCAAGTACGGAGGGGCCCGCACCGGGGAGCTGTTTTTT. Translated: CASKYGGARTGELFF.

This chain uses TRBV15 with TRBJ2-2, with D unresolved. Deletions cut 0 bases from V and 9 bases from J, with 5 bases between. This CDR3 has 12 residues. The germline V gene has CDR1 LNHNV and CDR2 YYDKDF (reference sequence). This CDR3 reads CATSRDSRELFF. CDR3 in DNA: TGTGCCACCAGCAGAGACTCCCGGGAGCTGTTTTTT.

The chain uses TRBV11-2 and TRBJ2-1; TRBD2 aligns across 8 bases. V lost 4 bases and J lost 5; bases outside the gene matches: 4. The V gene's germline CDR1 is SGHAT and CDR2 FQNNGV. The CDR3 has 14 amino acids. The CDR3 DNA is TGTGCCAGCAGCTCCCTAGCGGGCGACAATGAGCAGTTCTTC. Encoded protein: CASSSLAGDNEQFF.

This chain connects TRBV10-3 to TRBJ2-5, with TRBD2 as a possible D gene (6 bases). Germline CDR1 is ENHRY and CDR2 is SYGVKD. The CDR3 contains 16 residues. Trimming took 2 bases from V and 2 from J, leaving 15 bases between them. CDR3 sequence: CAISETASEAQETQYF. The CDR3 nucleotides read TGTGCCATCAGTGAGACGGCTAGCGAGGCTCAAGAGACCCAGTACTTC.

The J gene is TRBJ2-2, the V gene TRBV6-6; D possibly corresponds to TRBD1 (5 bases). The CDR3 spans 15 residues. Trimming took 0 bases from V and 4 from J, leaving 9 bases between them. Looked up from germline, CDR1 is MNHNY and CDR2 is SVGAGI (reference sequence). The CDR3 coding sequence is TGTGCCAGCAGTTACTCTCCAGGGTCCACCGGGGAGCTGTTTTTT. Translating it yields CASSYSPGSTGELFF.

J is TRBJ1-1 and V is TRBV4-3, with a possible D match to TRBD1 (6 bases). Germline loops: CDR1 LGHNA, CDR2 YSLEER. The ends were cut back, 1 base at V and 4 bases at J, with 13 bases in the middle. This CDR3 is 15 amino acids long. The CDR3 bases are TGCGCCAGCAGCCAAGCAACAGGGAGAAGCACTGAAGCTTTCTTT. As protein: CASSQATGRSTEAFF.

The V call is TRBV4-2, the J call TRBJ2-7; 9 bases line up with TRBD1. Looked up from germline, CDR1 is LGHNA and CDR2 is YNFKEQ. The CDR3 runs to 16 residues. With V trimmed by 3 bases and J by 0 bases, 6 bases remained unmatched. The CDR3 sequence: CASSHSGQGNSYEQYF. CDR3 DNA sequence: TGTGCCAGCAGCCACTCTGGACAGGGGAACTCCTACGAGCAGTACTTC.

This chain connects TRBV7-8 to TRBJ1-2, with D possibly matching TRBD1 (5 bases). Germline CDR1 reads SGHVS; CDR2 reads FQNEAQ. V was clipped by 8 bases and J by 4 bases, with 20 bases between them. This CDR3 spans 15 amino acids. The CDR3 DNA sequence: TGTGCCAGCCTCCCTAAAAGGGGCATTGGCTATGGCTACACCTTC. It translates to CASLPKRGIGYGYTF.

The chain is built from TRBV5-1 and TRBJ2-5; maybe TRBD1 (5 bases). Germline loops: CDR1 SGHRS, CDR2 YFSETQ. CDR3 size: 12 residues. Trimming took off 9 bases at V and 2 bases at J, with 11 bases between the two ends. CDR3 region: CATRQNQETQYF. DNA for the CDR3: TGCGCCACCCGACAGAATCAAGAGACCCAGTACTTC.

This chain links TRBV5-6 with TRBJ2-1; TRBD1 might be the D (5 bases). Germline values: CDR1 SGHDT, CDR2 YYEEEE. The CDR3 consists of 12 residues. The V and J ends lost 5 bases and 9 bases respectively, with 12 bases between them. The CDR3 nucleotides read TGTGCCAGCAGGTCACCAGGGCGTGAGCAGTTCTTC. Protein sequence: CASRSPGREQFF.

The chain uses TRBV4-1 and TRBJ1-1, with D tentatively TRBD1 (6 bases). Germline CDR1 reads MGHRA; CDR2 reads YSYEKL. Trimming shortened V by 0 bases and J by 1 base, and 9 bases separated the two germline ends. The CDR3 is made up of 15 amino acids. CDR3 sequence: CASSQDGRGNTEAFF. The CDR3 DNA is TGCGCCAGCAGCCAAGATGGCAGGGGGAACACTGAAGCTTTCTTT.

This sequence joins TRBV28 and TRBJ2-2; 8 bases fit TRBD2. Germline V CDR1 and CDR2: MDHEN, SYDVKM. The CDR3 is 14 amino acids. V lost 2 bases to trimming and J lost 4 bases; unmatched junction nucleotides: 0. The CDR3 loop is CASSLSGSTGELFF. The CDR3 DNA reads TGTGCCAGCAGTTTAAGCGGGAGCACCGGGGAGCTGTTTTTT. The full variable domain, its missing parts supplied by reference TRBV28 and TRBJ2-2, is DVKVTQSSRYLVKRTGEKVFLECVQDMDHENMFWYRQDPGLGLRLIYFSYDVKMKEKGDIPEGYSVSREKKERFSLILESASTNQTSMYLCASSLSGSTGELFFGEGSRLTVL.

V usage is TRBV14 and J usage is TRBJ1-2; 9 bases agree with TRBD1. Germline lookup yields CDR1 SGHDN and CDR2 FVKESK. The CDR3 is 14 residues long. Unmatched junction bases numbered 6, after V lost 4 bases and J lost 6 bases. As DNA, the CDR3 is TGTGCCAGCAGCCCGTCGACAGGGGGTGATGGCTACACCTTC. Amino acid sequence: CASSPSTGGDGYTF.

A word on this clone: The same CDR3 is also encoded by other DNA sequences in this sample. V usage is TRBV25-1 and J usage is TRBJ1-6; 8 positions agree with TRBD1. The V segment lost 5 bases and the J segment 10 bases; nucleotides outside the gene matches: 13. Germline CDR1 and CDR2: MGHDK and SYGVNS. This CDR3 spans 16 amino acids. Here the CDR3 reads CASSNPTTGATSPLHF. The CDR3 region has the DNA TGTGCCAGCAGTAACCCGACGACAGGGGCGACCTCACCCCTCCACTTT.

The V gene is TRBV5-1, the J gene TRBJ2-7; tentatively, D is TRBD2 (5 bases). The CDR3 loop spans 15 amino acids. Trimming cost V 4 bases and J 5 bases, with 19 bases left between them. Germline V gene lookup returns CDR1 SGHRS and CDR2 YFSETQ. CDR3 nucleotides: TGCGCCAGCAGCCTAGGAGGTAGCCACGTCCACGAGCAGTACTTC. Protein sequence: CASSLGGSHVHEQYF.

CDR3 sequence (DNA): TGTGCCAGCAGCTTACCGGGGGGGCGGGAGCTGTTTTTT. Translating gives CASSLPGGRELFF. The chain recombines TRBV7-7 with TRBJ2-2, with TRBD2 identical over 8 bases. The CDR3 spans 13 residues. Trimming took 2 bases from V and 9 from J; bases not matched to a gene: 2. In germline, CDR1 is SSHAT, CDR2 FNYEAQ (reference sequence).

The rearrangement uses TRBV4-3 and TRBJ2-2; 10 bases align to TRBD2. CDR1 and CDR2 (germline): LGHNA, YSLEER. The CDR3 runs 18 residues. V lost 3 bases to trimming and J lost 7 bases; unmatched junction nucleotides: 14. Written as DNA, the CDR3 is TGCGCCAGCAGCCATGCCTCCGCTAGCGGGAGCTCGGGCGGGGAGCTGTTTTTT. Translating it yields CASSHASASGSSGGELFF.

V gene TRBV4-3 combines with J gene TRBJ1-2; tentative D call: TRBD1 (6 bases). The CDR3 is made up of 16 amino acids. Trimming removed 1 base from V and 2 bases from J, with 14 bases in between. CDR1 LGHNA and CDR2 YSLEER come from the germline V gene. The CDR3: CASSQGGWGGNYGYTF. CDR3 DNA sequence: TGCGCCAGCAGCCAAGGTGGTTGGGGGGGCAACTATGGCTACACCTTC.

The CDR3 bases are TGTGCCAGCAGCCCACGAGGCGGCCTCGAGCAGTACTTC. It translates to CASSPRGGLEQYF. The chain has TRBV7-7 and TRBJ2-7; D not certain. CDR3 length: 13 amino acids. Germline assignment: CDR1 SSHAT and CDR2 FNYEAQ (reference sequence). V lost 5 bases to trimming and J lost 6 bases, with 14 bases between them. The whole variable domain, remainder taken from reference TRBV7-7 and TRBJ2-7, is GAGVSQSPRYKVTKRGQDVTLRCDPISSHATLYWYQQALGQGPEFLTYFNYEAQPDKSGLPSDRFSAERPEGSISTLTIQRTEQRDSAMYRCASSPRGGLEQYFGPGTRLTVT.

This rearrangement joins TRBV9 to TRBJ1-4; D may be TRBD1 (6 bases). CDR3 length: 15 amino acids. Trimming removed 0 bases at V and 5 bases at J, with 11 bases between. Germline V CDR1 and CDR2: SGDLS, YYNGEE. CDR3 DNA: TGTGCCAGCAGCGTAGAAGGGACAAGCAATGAAAAACTGTTTTTT. Protein: CASSVEGTSNEKLFF.